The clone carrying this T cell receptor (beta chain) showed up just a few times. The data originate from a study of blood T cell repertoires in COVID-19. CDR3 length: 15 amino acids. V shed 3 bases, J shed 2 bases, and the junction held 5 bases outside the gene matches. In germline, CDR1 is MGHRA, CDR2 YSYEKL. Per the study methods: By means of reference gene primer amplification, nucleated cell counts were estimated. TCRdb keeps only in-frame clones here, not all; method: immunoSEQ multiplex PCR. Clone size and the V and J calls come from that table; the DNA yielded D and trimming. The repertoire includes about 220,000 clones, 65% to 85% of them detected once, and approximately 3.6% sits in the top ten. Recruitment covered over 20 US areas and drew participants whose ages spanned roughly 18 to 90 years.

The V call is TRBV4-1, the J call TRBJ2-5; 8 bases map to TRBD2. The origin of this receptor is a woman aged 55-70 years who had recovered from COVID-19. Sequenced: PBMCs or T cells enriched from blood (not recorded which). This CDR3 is CASSQGLVPQETQYF. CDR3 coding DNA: TGCGCCAGCAGCCAGGGACTAGTTCCACAAGAGACCCAGTACTTC.